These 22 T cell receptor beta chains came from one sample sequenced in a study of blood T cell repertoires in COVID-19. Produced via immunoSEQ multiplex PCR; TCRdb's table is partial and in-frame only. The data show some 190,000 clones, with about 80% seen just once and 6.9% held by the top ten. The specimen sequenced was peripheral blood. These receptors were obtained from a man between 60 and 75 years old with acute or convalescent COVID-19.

This CDR3 is CASSPGFGRTEAFF. The CDR3 bases are TGTGCCAGCTCACCAGGGTTTGGCAGGACTGAAGCTTTCTTT. This chain connects TRBV18 to TRBJ1-1; D not resolved. Germline CDR1 is KGHSH and CDR2 is LQKENI. The ends were cut back, 2 bases at V and 5 bases at J, with 12 bases in the middle. This CDR3 has 14 residues.

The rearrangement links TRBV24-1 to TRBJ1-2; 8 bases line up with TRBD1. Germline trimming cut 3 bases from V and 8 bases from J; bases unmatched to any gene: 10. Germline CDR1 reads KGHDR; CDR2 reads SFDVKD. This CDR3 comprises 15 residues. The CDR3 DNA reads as TGTGCCACCAGTGATGGGCGTAAGACAGGGGAGGGCTACACCTTC. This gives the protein CATSDGRKTGEGYTF.

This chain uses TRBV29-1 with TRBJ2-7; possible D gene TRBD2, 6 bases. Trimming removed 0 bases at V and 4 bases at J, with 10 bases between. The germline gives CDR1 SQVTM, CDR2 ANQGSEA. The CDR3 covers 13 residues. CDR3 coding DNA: TGCAGCGTTGAAGATCTAGCGTCTTACGAGCAGTACTTC. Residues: CSVEDLASYEQYF.

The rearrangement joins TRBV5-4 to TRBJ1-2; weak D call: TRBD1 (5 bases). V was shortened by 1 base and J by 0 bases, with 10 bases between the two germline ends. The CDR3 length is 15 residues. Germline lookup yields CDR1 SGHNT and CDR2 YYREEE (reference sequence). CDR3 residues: CASSLSGIANYGYTF. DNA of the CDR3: TGTGCCAGCAGCTTGTCAGGGATAGCTAACTATGGCTACACCTTC.

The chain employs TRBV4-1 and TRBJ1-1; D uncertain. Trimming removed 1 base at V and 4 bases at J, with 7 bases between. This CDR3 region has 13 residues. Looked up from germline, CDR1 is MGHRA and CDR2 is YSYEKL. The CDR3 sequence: CASSQAAGTEAFF. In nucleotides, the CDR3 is TGCGCCAGCAGCCAAGCCGCGGGCACTGAAGCTTTCTTT.

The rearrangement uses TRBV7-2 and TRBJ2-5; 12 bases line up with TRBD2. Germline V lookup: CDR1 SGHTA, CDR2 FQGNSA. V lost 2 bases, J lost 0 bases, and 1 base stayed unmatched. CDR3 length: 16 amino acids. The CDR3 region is CASSLTSGGNQETQYF. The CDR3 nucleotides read TGTGCCAGCAGCTTAACTAGCGGGGGGAACCAAGAGACCCAGTACTTC. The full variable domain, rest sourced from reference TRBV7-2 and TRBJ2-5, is GAGVSQSPSNKVTEKGKDVELRCDPISGHTALYWYRQSLGQGLEFLIYFQGNSAPDKSGLPSDRFSAERTGGSVSTLTIQRTQQEDSAVYLCASSLTSGGNQETQYFGPGTRLLVL.

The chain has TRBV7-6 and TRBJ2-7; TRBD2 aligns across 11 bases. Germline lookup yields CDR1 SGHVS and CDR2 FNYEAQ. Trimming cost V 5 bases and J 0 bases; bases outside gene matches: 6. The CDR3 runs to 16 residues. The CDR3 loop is CASSKPLAGDSYEQYF. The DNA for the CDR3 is TGTGCCAGCAGCAAACCACTAGCGGGGGACTCCTACGAGCAGTACTTC.

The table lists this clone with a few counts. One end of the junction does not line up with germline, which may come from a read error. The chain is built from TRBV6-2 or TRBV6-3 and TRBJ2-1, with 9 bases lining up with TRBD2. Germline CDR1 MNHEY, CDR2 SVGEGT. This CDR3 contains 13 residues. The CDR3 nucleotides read TGTGCCAGCAGTTACGGGACGTGGCGGGAGGGAATCTTC. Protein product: CASSYGTWREGIF.

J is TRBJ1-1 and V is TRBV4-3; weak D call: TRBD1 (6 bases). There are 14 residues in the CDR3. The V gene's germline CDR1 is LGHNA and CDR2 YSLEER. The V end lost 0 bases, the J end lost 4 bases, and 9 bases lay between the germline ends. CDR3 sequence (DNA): TGCGCCAGCAGCCAAGATCCCAGGGGCACTGAAGCTTTCTTT. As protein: CASSQDPRGTEAFF.

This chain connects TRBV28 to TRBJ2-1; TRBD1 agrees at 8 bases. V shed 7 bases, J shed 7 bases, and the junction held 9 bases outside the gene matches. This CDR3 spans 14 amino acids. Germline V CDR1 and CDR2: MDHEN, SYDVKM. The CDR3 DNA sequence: TGTGCCAGCATAGTTCAGGGGGCTCAGAATGAGCAGTTCTTC. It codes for CASIVQGAQNEQFF.

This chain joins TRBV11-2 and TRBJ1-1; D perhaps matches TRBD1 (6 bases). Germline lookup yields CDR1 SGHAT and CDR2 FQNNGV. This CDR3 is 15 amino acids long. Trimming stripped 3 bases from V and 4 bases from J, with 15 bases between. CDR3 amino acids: CASSLGGGAGTEAFF. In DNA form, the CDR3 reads TGTGCCAGCAGCTTGGGGGGGGGCGCGGGCACTGAAGCTTTCTTT.

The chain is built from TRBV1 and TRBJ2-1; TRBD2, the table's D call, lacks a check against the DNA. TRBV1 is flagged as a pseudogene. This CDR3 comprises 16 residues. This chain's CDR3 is CTSSQDRAGGYNEQFF. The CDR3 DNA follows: TGCACCAGCAGCCAAGATCGGGCGGGAGGATACAATGAGCAGTTCTTC.

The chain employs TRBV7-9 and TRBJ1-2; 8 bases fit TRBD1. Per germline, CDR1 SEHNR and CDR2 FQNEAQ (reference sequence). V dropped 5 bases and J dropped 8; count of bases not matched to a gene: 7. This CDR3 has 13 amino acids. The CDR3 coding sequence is TGTGCCAGCAGCAATGGACAGGGCCGGGGCTACACCTTC. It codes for CASSNGQGRGYTF.

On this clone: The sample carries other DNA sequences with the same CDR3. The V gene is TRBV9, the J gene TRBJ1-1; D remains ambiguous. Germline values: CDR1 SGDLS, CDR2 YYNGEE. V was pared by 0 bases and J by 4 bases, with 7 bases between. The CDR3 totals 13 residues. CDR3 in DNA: TGTGCCAGCAGCGTAGGTGGGCGCACTGAAGCTTTCTTT. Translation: CASSVGGRTEAFF.

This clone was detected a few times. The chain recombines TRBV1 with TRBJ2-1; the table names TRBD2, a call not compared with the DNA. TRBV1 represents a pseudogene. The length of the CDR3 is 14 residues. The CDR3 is CTSSQDASRGEQFF. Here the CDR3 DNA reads TGCACCAGCAGCCAAGATGCCAGTAGAGGTGAGCAGTTCTTC.

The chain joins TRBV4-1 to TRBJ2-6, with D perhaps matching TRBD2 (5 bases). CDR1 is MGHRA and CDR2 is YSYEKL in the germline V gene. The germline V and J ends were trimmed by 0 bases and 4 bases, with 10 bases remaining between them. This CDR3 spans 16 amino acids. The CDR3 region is CASSQDRGLGANVLTF. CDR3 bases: TGCGCCAGCAGCCAAGATAGAGGGTTAGGGGCCAACGTCCTGACTTTC.

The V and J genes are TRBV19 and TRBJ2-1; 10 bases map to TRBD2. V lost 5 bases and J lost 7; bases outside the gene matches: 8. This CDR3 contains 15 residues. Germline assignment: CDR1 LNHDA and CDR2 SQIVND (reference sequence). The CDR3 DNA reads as TGTGCCAGTAGTCTCCTAGCGGGAGTTAATAATGAGCAGTTCTTC. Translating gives CASSLLAGVNNEQFF.

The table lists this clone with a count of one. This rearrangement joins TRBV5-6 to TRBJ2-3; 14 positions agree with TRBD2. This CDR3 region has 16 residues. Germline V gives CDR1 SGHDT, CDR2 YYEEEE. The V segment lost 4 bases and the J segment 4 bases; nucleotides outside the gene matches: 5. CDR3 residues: CASSRTSGGSADTQYF. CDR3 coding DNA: TGTGCCAGCAGCCGGACTAGCGGGGGGTCCGCAGATACGCAGTATTTT. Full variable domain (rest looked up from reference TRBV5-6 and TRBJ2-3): DAGVTQSPTHLIKTRGQQVTLRCSPKSGHDTVSWYQQALGQGPQFIFQYYEEEERQRGNFPDRFSGHQFPNYSSELNVNALLLGDSALYLCASSRTSGGSADTQYFGPGTRLTVL.

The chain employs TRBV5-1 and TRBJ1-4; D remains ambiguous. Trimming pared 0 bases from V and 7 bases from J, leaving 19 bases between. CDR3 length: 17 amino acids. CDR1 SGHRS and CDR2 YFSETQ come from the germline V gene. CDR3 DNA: TGCGCCAGCAGCTTGGATGTCGGGTCCGCAACTGGTGAAAAACTGTTTTTT. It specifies CASSLDVGSATGEKLFF.

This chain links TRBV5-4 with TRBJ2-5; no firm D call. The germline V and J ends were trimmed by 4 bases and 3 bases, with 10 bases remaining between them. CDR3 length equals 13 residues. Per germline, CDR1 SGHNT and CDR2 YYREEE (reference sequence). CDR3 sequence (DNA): TGTGCCAGCAGCGAGTCGGTCGAAGAGACCCAGTACTTC. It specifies CASSESVEETQYF.

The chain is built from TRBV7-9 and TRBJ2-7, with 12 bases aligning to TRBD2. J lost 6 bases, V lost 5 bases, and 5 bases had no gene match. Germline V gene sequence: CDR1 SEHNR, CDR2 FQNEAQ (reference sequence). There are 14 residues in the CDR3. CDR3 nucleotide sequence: TGTGCCAGCAGCCGACTAGCGGGAGAGCGCGAGCAGTACTTC. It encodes CASSRLAGEREQYF.

DNA of the CDR3: TGTGCCAGCTCACCACCAACAGGGCGGGCGTCACCCCTCCACTTT. Translation: CASSPPTGRASPLHF. The gene calls are TRBV18 and TRBJ1-6; TRBD1 is a possible D gene (6 bases). CDR1 is KGHSH, CDR2 LQKENI, per germline. Deletions cut 0 bases from V and 10 bases from J, with 13 bases between. The CDR3 is 15 amino acids.